Listed here is a single T cell receptor (beta chain). This clone was recorded once. Its antigen is not yet known. No base qualities exist here, and no much larger clone lies one base off it. This entry comes from a study of T cell responses to AZD1222 COVID-19 vaccine (dated by TCRdb to about 2021). Looking at the study overall: AZD1222 recipients given second doses at about 4 weeks or at about 12 weeks were pooled, since spike-specific TCR depth and breadth were not found to differ between the two schedules. TCR sequencing covered fewer than 250 trial participants: 200 to 210 given two doses of AZD1222 and about 26 given two doses of MenACWY control vaccine. Trial participants were enrolled by age into subgroups of 18-55, 56-69 and 70-plus years, and roughly 150, 30 and 60 TCR-sequenced participants, respectively, were included in these subgroups. General conclusions and limits of the study: Epitopes outside the regions mutated in the B.1.351 and B.1.1.7 variants were reportedly recognized by nearly half of the unique spike-specific TCRs. The 56-69-year group was small, and its depth increase did not reach significance, likely because of low power. Participants were mostly white British, with more females than males. The authors suggested clonal diversity may have been underestimated. Because no samples from the day 14 peak response were available, repertoires could be characterized only after the peak T cell response. Conclusions about previously exposed vaccinees are limited, since just five or six AZD1222 recipients were seropositive for SARS-CoV-2 at baseline. After two AZD1222 doses, both the breadth and the depth of spike-specific TCRs were significantly higher than at day 0 and than in MenACWY recipients. The vaccine-associated CD4 TCRs covered the entire spike protein, and the dominant responses fell in regions 160-218 and 743-854.

The CDR3 regions of human TCRbeta chains were subjected to immunosequencing. In the source study's methods: Repertoire TCRs were matched against a reference library of SARS-CoV-2-specific TCRs generated with the MIRA antigen-specificity platform. Breadth was defined as the fraction of unique TCRs that were SARS-CoV-2-associated, and depth was defined as the fraction of total T cells that were SARS-CoV-2-associated. Using the MIRA data, each spike-specific TCR was mapped to the spike region that the TCR reacts to and placed in a CD4 or CD8 class. Log10-transformed breadth and depth values were compared by one-way ANOVA with Sidak's multiple comparisons tests. TCRdb took this table from immuneACCESS and kept in-frame rearrangements with V and J called. Such tables lack part of the clones; where checked against another copy, unresolved V genes explain under half of the gap, and the rest is unexplained. V and J calls and clone size are copied from that table; D and trimming were computed from the DNA. The sample table lists 90,000 to 120,000 clones, 90% to 95% of them with a count of one. The top ten constitute roughly 2.2% of the sample.

There are 15 amino acids in the CDR3, from cysteine to phenylalanine inclusive. Of the read, only the CDR3 DNA is kept; its 45 bases are in frame from base 1. A distance of 10 bases separates the germline ends of V and J, which lose 3 bases and 0 bases respectively. The germline V gene (reference sequence) supplies CDR1 WNHNN and CDR2 SYGVQD. The sample's time point, from its label and the paper: baseline before first vaccination. Vaccinee samples came from UK trials COV001 and COV002, including a single-blind randomized controlled phase 2/3 trial of AZD1222 (ChAdOx1 nCoV-19) in healthy adults. Trial participant PBMC samples were collected at day 0 and day 28 after the second dose for TCRbeta chain sequencing.

The TCR sequence derives from an adult in good health. This sequence uses TRBV10-1 and TRBJ2-3; perhaps TRBD2 is the D gene, with 6 bases matching. The sequencing here drew on peripheral blood, taken on day 0 of AZD1222 vaccination. At the DNA level, the sequence is TGCGCCAGCAGTGATAACGGGGGTAGCACAGATACGCAGTATTTT. It encodes CASSDNGGSTDTQYF.